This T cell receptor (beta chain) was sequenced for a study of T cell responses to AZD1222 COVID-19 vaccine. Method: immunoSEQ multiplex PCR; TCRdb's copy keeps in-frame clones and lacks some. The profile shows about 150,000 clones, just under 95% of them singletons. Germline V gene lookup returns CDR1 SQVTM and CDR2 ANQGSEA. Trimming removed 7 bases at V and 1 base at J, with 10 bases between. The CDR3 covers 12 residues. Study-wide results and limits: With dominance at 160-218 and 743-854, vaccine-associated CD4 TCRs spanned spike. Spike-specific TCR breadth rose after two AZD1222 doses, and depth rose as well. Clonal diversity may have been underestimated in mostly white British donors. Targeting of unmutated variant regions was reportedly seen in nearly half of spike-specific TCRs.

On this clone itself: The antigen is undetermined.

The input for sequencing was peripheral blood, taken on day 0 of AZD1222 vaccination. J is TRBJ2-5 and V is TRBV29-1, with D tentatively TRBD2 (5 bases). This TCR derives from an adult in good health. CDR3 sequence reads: CSAEGTQETQYF. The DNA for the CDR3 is TGCAGCGCCGAGGGCACCCAAGAGACCCAGTACTTC.